This entry describes one T cell receptor (beta chain). This specimen belongs to a study of blood T cell repertoires in COVID-19. The CDR3 has 14 amino acids. Trimming stripped 6 bases from V and 11 bases from J, with 17 bases between. The germline CDR1 and CDR2 sequences are MNHEY and SMNVEV (reference sequence). Profiling relied on immunoSEQ multiplex PCR, and the TCRdb table lists in-frame clones only, not all of them. Of fewer than 300,000 clones listed, about nine tenths are singletons. Sequencing was carried out using peripheral blood. This receptor was taken from a person in their late teens or twenties with COVID-19, enrolled during active disease. The rearrangement links TRBV27 to TRBJ1-6; D is unclear. The CDR3 reads CASSTKGGYTPLHF. The CDR3 DNA reads TGTGCCAGCAGCACGAAGGGCGGGTATACACCCCTCCACTTT.